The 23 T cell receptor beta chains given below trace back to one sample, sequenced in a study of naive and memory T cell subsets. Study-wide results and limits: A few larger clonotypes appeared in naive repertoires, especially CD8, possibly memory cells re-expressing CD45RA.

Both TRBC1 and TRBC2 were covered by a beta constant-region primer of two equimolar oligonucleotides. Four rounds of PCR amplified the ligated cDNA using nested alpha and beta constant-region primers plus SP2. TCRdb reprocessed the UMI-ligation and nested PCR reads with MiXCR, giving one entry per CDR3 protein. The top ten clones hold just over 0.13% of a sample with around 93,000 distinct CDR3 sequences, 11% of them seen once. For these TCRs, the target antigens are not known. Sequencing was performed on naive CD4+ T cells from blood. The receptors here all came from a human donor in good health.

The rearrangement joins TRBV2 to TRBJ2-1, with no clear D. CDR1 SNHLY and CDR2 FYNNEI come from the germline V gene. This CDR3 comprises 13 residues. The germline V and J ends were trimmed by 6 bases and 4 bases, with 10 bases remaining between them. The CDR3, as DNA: TGTGCCAGCAGCGCCGGCAGTTACAATGAGCAGTTCTTC. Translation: CASSAGSYNEQFF. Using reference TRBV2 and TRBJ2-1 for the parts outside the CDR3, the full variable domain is EPEVTQTPSHQVTQMGQEVILRCVPISNHLYFYWYRQILGQKVEFLVSFYNNEISEKSEIFDDQFSVERPDGSNFTLKIRSTKLEDSAMYFCASSAGSYNEQFFGPGTRLTVL.

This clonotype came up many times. CDR3: CASSPDTLYEQYF. The CDR3 DNA reads as TGTGCCAGCTCGCCCGACACTCTCTACGAGCAGTACTTC. The chain is built from TRBV18 and TRBJ2-7; D not resolved. With 6 bases removed from V and 3 bases from J, the gap between germline ends came to 12 bases. The CDR3 loop spans 13 amino acids. Germline V gives CDR1 KGHSH, CDR2 LQKENI.

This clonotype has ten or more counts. Written as DNA, the CDR3 is TGTGCCAGCACCAACTCCTACGAGCAGTACTTC. This codes for CASTNSYEQYF. J is TRBJ2-7 and V is TRBV6-5; D remains ambiguous. V was trimmed by 7 bases and J by 0 bases, leaving 4 bases between them. CDR3 length: 11 amino acids. Germline V lookup: CDR1 MNHEY, CDR2 SVGAGI.

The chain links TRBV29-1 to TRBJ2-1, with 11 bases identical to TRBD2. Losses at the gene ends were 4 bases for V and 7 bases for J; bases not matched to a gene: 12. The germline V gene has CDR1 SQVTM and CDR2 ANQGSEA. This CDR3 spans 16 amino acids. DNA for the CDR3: TGCAGCGTTGGGGGGGGAGGACTAGCGGGTCGGAATGAGCAGTTCTTC. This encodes CSVGGGGLAGRNEQFF.

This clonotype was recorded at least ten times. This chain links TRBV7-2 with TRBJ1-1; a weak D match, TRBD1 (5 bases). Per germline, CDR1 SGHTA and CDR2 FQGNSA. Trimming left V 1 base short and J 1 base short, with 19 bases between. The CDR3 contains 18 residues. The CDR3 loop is CASSLGSGLLNSNTEAFF. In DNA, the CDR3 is TGTGCCAGCAGCTTAGGGTCGGGACTCCTGAATTCGAACACTGAAGCTTTCTTT.

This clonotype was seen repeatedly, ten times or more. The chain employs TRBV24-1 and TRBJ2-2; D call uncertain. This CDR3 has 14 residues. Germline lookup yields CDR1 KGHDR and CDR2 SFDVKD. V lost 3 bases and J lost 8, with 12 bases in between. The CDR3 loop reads CATSDTAFLGELFF. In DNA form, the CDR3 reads TGTGCCACCAGTGATACAGCATTTCTGGGGGAGCTGTTTTTT.

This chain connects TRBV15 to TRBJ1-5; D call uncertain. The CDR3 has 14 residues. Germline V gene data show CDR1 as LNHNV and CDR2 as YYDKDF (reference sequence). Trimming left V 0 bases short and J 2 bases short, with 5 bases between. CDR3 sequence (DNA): TGTGCCACCAGCAGAGATCCTGGCAATCAGCCCCAGCATTTT. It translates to CATSRDPGNQPQHF.

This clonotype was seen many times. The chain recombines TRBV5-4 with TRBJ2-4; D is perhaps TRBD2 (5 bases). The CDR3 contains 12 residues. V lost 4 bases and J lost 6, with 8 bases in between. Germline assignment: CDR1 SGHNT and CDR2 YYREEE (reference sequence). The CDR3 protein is CASSPGRNIQYF. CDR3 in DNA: TGTGCCAGCAGCCCGGGGAGAAACATTCAGTACTTC.

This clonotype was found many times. Here the CDR3 DNA reads TGCAGTGCTAGAGATCTAACTAGAGGTTACACTGAAGCTTTCTTT. Translation gives CSARDLTRGYTEAFF. The genes are TRBV20-1 and TRBJ1-1; D gene uncertain. The CDR3 contains 15 residues. Trimming took 0 bases from V and 3 from J, leaving 14 bases between them. Germline CDR1 is DFQATT and CDR2 is SNEGSKA (reference sequence).

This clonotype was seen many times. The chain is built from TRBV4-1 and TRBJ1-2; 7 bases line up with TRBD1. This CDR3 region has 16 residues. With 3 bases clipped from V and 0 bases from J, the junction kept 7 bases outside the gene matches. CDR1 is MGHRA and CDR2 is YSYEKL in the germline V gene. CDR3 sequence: CASSQTWDSANYGYTF. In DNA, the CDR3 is TGCGCCAGCAGCCAGACCTGGGACAGCGCTAACTATGGCTACACCTTC.

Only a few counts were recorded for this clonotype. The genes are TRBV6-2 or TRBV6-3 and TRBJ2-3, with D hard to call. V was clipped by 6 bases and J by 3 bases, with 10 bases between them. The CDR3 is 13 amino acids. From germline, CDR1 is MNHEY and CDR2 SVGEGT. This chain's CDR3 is CASSFFLTDTQYF. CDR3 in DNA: TGTGCCAGCAGCTTCTTCCTGACAGATACGCAGTATTTT.

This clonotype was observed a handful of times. CDR3 amino acids: CASSKHRVSGNQETQYF. For the CDR3, the DNA is TGTGCCAGCAGCAAACACCGGGTTAGCGGAAACCAAGAGACCCAGTACTTC. This chain connects TRBV7-8 to TRBJ2-5; TRBD2 is a possible D gene (6 bases). Germline V gives CDR1 SGHVS, CDR2 FQNEAQ. The CDR3 contains 17 residues. V was clipped by 5 bases and J by 0 bases, with 19 bases between them.

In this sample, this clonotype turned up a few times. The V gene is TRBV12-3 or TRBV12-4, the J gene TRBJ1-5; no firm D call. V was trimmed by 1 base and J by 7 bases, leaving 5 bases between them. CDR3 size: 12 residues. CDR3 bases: TGTGCCAGCAGTTTAGGACACCAGCCCCAGCATTTT. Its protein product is CASSLGHQPQHF.

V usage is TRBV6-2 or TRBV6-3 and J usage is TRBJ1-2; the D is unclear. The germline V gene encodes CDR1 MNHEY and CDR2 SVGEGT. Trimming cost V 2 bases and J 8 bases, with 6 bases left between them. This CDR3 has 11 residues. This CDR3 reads CASSYPGGYTF. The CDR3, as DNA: TGTGCCAGCAGTTACCCTGGAGGCTACACCTTC.

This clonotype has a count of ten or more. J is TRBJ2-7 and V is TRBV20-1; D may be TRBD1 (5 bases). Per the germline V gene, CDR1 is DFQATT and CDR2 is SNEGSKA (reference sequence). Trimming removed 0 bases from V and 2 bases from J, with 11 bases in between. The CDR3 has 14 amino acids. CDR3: CSARDHRIAYEQYF. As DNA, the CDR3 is TGCAGTGCTAGAGACCACAGGATAGCCTACGAGCAGTACTTC.

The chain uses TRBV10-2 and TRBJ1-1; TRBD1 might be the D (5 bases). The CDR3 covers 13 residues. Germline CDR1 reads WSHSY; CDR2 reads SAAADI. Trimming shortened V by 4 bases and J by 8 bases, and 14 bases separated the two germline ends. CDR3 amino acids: CASSVPGLSEAFF. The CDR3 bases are TGCGCCAGCAGTGTCCCGGGGCTTTCCGAAGCTTTCTTT.

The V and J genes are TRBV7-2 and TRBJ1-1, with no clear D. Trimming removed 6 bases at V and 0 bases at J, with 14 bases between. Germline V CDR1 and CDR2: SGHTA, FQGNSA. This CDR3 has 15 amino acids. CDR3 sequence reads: CASRINSLMNTEAFF. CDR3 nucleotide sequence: TGTGCCAGCAGGATTAACAGCCTCATGAACACTGAAGCTTTCTTT. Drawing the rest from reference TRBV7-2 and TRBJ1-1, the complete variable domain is GAGVSQSPSNKVTEKGKDVELRCDPISGHTALYWYRQSLGQGLEFLIYFQGNSAPDKSGLPSDRFSAERTGGSVSTLTIQRTQQEDSAVYLCASRINSLMNTEAFFGQGTRLTVV.

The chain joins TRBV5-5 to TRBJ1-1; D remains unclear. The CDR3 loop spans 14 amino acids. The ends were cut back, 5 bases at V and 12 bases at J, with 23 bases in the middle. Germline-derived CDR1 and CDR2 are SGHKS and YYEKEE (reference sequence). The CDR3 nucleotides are TGTGCCAGCAGTAAAGACCCGACCGGGCCTCGCACTTTCTTT. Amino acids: CASSKDPTGPRTFF.

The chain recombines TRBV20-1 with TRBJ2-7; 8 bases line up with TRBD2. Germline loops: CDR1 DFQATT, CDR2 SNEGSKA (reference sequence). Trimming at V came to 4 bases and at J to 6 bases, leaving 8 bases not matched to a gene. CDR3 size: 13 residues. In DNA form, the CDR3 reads TGCAGTGCTACCAGCGGGAGAGCTGGCGAGCAGTACTTC. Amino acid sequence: CSATSGRAGEQYF.

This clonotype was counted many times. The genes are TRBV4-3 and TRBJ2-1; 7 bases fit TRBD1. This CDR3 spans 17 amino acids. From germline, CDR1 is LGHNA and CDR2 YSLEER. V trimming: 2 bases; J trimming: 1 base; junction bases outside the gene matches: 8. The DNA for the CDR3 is TGCGCCAGCAGCCAATACGACAGGGCAAGGTCCTACAATGAGCAGTTCTTC. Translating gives CASSQYDRARSYNEQFF.

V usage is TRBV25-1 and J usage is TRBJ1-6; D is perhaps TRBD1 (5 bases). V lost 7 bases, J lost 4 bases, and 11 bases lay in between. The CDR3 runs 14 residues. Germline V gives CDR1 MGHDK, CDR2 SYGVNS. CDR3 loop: CASTRRGYNSPLHF. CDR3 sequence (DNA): TGTGCCAGCACCAGACGGGGGTATAATTCACCCCTCCACTTT. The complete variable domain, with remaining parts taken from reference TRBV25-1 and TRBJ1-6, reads EADIYQTPRYLVIGTGKKITLECSQTMGHDKMYWYQQDPGMELHLIHYSYGVNSTEKGDLSSESTVSRIRTEHFPLTLESARPSHTSQYLCASTRRGYNSPLHFGNGTRLTVT.

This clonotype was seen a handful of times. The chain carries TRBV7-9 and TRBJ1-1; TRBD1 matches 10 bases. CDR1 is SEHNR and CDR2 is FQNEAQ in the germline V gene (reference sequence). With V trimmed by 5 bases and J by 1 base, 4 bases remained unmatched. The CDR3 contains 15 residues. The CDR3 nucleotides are TGTGCCAGCAGCACCAGACAGGGGGCGAACACTGAAGCTTTCTTT. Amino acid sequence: CASSTRQGANTEAFF.

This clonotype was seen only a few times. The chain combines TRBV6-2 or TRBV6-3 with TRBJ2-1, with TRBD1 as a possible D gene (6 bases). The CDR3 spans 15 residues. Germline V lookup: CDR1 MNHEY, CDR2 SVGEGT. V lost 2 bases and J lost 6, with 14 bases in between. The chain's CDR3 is CASSYGANRVNEQFF. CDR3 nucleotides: TGTGCCAGCAGTTACGGAGCCAACAGGGTCAATGAGCAGTTCTTC.